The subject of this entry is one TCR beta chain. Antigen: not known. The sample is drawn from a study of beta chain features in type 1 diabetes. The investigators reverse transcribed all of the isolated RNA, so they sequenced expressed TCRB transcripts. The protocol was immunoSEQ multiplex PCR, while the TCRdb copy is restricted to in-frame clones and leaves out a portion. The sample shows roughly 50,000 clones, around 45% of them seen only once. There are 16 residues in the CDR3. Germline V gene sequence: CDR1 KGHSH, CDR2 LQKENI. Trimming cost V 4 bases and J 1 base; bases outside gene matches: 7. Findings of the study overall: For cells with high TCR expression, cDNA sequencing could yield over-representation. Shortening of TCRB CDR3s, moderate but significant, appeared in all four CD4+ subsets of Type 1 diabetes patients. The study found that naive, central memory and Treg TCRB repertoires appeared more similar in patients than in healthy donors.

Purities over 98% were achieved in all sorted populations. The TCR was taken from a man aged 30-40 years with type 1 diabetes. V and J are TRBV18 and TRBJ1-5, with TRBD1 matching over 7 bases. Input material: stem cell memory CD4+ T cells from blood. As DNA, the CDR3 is TGTGCCAGCTCACTGGACAGGACCGTGAGCAATCAGCCCCAGCATTTT. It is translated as CASSLDRTVSNQPQHF.